One and the same sample provided the 9 T cell receptor beta chains below, sequenced in a study of cytomegalovirus exposure and HLA in healthy donors. Clones were sequenced by immunoSEQ multiplex PCR, and TCRdb holds only the in-frame ones, with some missing. This table has some 140,000 clones, roughly 79% appearing once. The specimen was PBMCs. The source is a young man in good health and CMV-seropositive.

The gene calls are TRBV5-1 and TRBJ1-1, with TRBD1 matching over 11 bases. This CDR3 is 16 amino acids long. V lost 4 bases to trimming and J lost 4 bases; unmatched junction nucleotides: 9. From germline, CDR1 is SGHRS and CDR2 YFSETQ. CDR3 protein: CASSPDGTGGGTEAFF. In DNA form, the CDR3 reads TGCGCCAGCAGCCCCGACGGGACAGGGGGTGGCACTGAAGCTTTCTTT.

This clone has more than one count but fewer than ten. The V and J genes are TRBV2 and TRBJ1-6, with 7 positions matching TRBD1. CDR3 length: 15 residues. V was pared by 9 bases and J by 5 bases, with 10 bases of the junction left unmatched. The germline V gene has CDR1 SNHLY and CDR2 FYNNEI. This CDR3 reads CASKVSGTDNSPLHF. As DNA, the CDR3 is TGTGCCAGTAAAGTGTCCGGGACAGATAATTCACCCCTCCACTTT.

The sample holds one count of this clone. The rearrangement uses TRBV25-1 and TRBJ2-6; no clear D. CDR1 and CDR2 from the germline V gene are MGHDK and SYGVNS. Trimming took 2 bases from V and 17 from J, leaving 13 bases between them. The CDR3 consists of 12 residues. CDR3 nucleotide sequence: TGTGCCAGCAGTGAAGGGCCGACGGATTTGACTTTC. It specifies CASSEGPTDLTF.

Notes on this clone: At one of its ends the junction is not consistent with the germline gene, which may arise from a read error. The chain employs TRBV7-3 and TRBJ2-2; 7 positions agree with TRBD2. There are 16 residues in the CDR3. The germline V gene encodes CDR1 SGHTA and CDR2 FQGTGA. CDR3 nucleotides: TGTGCCAGCAGATTAATGGCGGGAGCGAACACCGGGGAGCTGTTTTTT. It is translated as CASRLMAGANTGELFF.

V is TRBV11-1 and J is TRBJ2-3, with 9 bases aligning to TRBD1. Germline assignment: CDR1 SGHAT and CDR2 FQDESV (reference sequence). Trimming cost V 5 bases and J 1 base; bases outside gene matches: 7. The CDR3 has 16 residues. CDR3 coding DNA: TGTGCCAGCAGCACAGGGGGCGGGAGCGGCACAGATACGCAGTATTTT. Protein sequence: CASSTGGGSGTDTQYF.

The J gene is TRBJ2-5, the V gene TRBV28, with a possible D match to TRBD2 (5 bases). With 6 bases removed from V and 0 bases from J, the gap between germline ends came to 14 bases. This CDR3 region has 15 residues. Looked up from germline, CDR1 is MDHEN and CDR2 is SYDVKM. In nucleotides, the CDR3 is TGTGCCAGCAGCCCCCTAGCTAAATACCAAGAGACCCAGTACTTC. Translation gives CASSPLAKYQETQYF.

The chain carries TRBV27 and TRBJ1-2; the match to TRBD1 covers 9 bases. The CDR3 is 16 residues long. V lost 5 bases to trimming and J lost 4 bases; unmatched junction nucleotides: 11. Per germline, CDR1 MNHEY and CDR2 SMNVEV (reference sequence). The CDR3 reads CASSTPPTGGSYGYTF. CDR3 sequence (DNA): TGTGCCAGCAGTACTCCACCGACAGGGGGATCCTATGGCTACACCTTC.

The chain has TRBV25-1 and TRBJ1-2; D is undetermined. The CDR3 totals 12 residues. Germline-derived CDR1 and CDR2 are MGHDK and SYGVNS. V was pared by 1 base and J by 4 bases, with 4 bases between. CDR3 DNA sequence: TGTGCCAGCAGTGAATCGGGCTATGGCTACACCTTC. Protein product: CASSESGYGYTF.

The J gene is TRBJ1-1, the V gene TRBV14, with TRBD1 matching over 7 bases. J was trimmed by 1 base and V by 5 bases; bases with no gene match: 4. The CDR3 sequence is 14 residues long. Germline V lookup: CDR1 SGHDN, CDR2 FVKESK. The CDR3 bases are TGTGCCAGCAGCTTGCCAGGGGGGAACACTGAAGCTTTCTTT. It specifies CASSLPGGNTEAFF.